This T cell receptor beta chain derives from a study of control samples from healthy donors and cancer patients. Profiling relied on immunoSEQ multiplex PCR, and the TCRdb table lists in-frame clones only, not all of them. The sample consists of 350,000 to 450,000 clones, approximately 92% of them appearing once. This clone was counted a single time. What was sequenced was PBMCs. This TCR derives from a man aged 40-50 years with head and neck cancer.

CDR3 residues: CASSRGPTEAFF. The CDR3 DNA follows: TGTGCCAGCAGTAGGGGGCCAACTGAAGCTTTCTTT. This chain connects TRBV12-3 or TRBV12-4 to TRBJ1-1; 7 bases line up with TRBD1. V shed 5 bases and J 5 bases; nucleotides not matched to a gene: 2. The CDR3 spans 12 residues.